The present T cell receptor beta chain was sequenced within a study of blood T cell repertoires in COVID-19. About the study: Samples came from the United States, Italy and Spain, spanning acute and convalescent COVID-19. T cells, B-cell-depleted T cells, or PBMCs supplied cDNA or gDNA.

Original methodology: Reference gene primers were amplified, and this amplification served to estimate nucleated cell counts. TCRdb's copy holds only in-frame clones and misses some; the assay was immunoSEQ multiplex PCR. Clone size and V and J calls were adopted from that table, with D and trimming inferred from the DNA. The sample carries roughly 200,000 clones, 65% to 85% recorded once. This CDR3 has 15 residues. The germline V and J ends were trimmed by 3 bases and 1 base, with 11 bases remaining between them. Germline assignment: CDR1 MNHNS and CDR2 SASEGT. This TCR came from a man aged 40-49 years with active or convalescent COVID-19. V usage is TRBV6-1 and J usage is TRBJ2-3; maybe TRBD1 (6 bases). Sequencing was done on a sample of peripheral blood. The CDR3 sequence is CASSDLGGRTDTQYF. DNA of the CDR3: TGTGCCAGCAGTGATTTAGGGGGTCGCACAGATACGCAGTATTTT.